A single sample gave rise to the 21 T cell receptor beta chains below, sequenced in a study of CD8+ T cells in alopecia areata. This sample's treatment: oral pan-JAK inhibitor, 5-10 mg twice daily. RNA, once extracted, was reverse transcribed into cDNA for use as the sequencing template. The data were produced by immunoSEQ multiplex PCR, yet TCRdb's version contains in-frame clones alone and is incomplete. The data contain some 100,000 clones, just under 60% of them singletons. Specimen: CD8+ T cells sorted from blood, collected at roughly week 58, from a patient treated with tofacitinib. Receptors originate from a human donor with alopecia areata.

The chain joins TRBV4-1 to TRBJ1-5; D possibly corresponds to TRBD1 (6 bases). Per germline, CDR1 MGHRA and CDR2 YSYEKL. V was cut by 1 base and J by 1 base, with 17 bases left in between. This CDR3 has 18 amino acids. CDR3 protein: CASSQVPGALGSNQPQHF. CDR3 DNA: TGCGCCAGCAGCCAAGTTCCGGGGGCTTTGGGAAGCAATCAGCCCCAGCATTTT.

This clone appeared once. The genes are TRBV4-1 and TRBJ1-6; D gene uncertain. The CDR3 spans 15 residues. From germline, CDR1 is MGHRA and CDR2 YSYEKL. Trimming left V 0 bases short and J 7 bases short, with 10 bases between. The chain's CDR3 is CASSQDQVGNSPLHF. The CDR3 coding sequence is TGCGCCAGCAGCCAAGATCAGGTCGGGAATTCACCCCTCCACTTT.

This clone was seen a few times. This chain joins TRBV9 and TRBJ2-3, with no clear D. This CDR3 spans 12 amino acids. The V and J ends lost 3 bases and 3 bases respectively, with 5 bases between them. Looked up from germline, CDR1 is SGDLS and CDR2 is YYNGEE. The CDR3 loop reads CASSGPTDTQYF. The CDR3 DNA is TGTGCCAGCAGCGGGCCGACAGATACGCAGTATTTT.

The V gene is TRBV29-1, the J gene TRBJ2-3; D might be TRBD2 (7 bases). Looked up from germline, CDR1 is SQVTM and CDR2 is ANQGSEA. The CDR3 is made up of 14 amino acids. V lost 6 bases to trimming and J lost 3 bases, with 16 bases between them. The CDR3 DNA follows: TGCAGCGTCCCAGGAGGGGGGGGAACAGATACGCAGTATTTT. Its translation is CSVPGGGGTDTQYF.

The genes are TRBV9 and TRBJ2-1; 11 bases fit TRBD1. This CDR3 contains 14 residues. The germline V gene encodes CDR1 SGDLS and CDR2 YYNGEE. V was pared by 5 bases and J by 9 bases, with 7 bases of the junction left unmatched. The CDR3 here is CASSSSGTGGEQFF. CDR3 bases: TGTGCCAGCAGTTCCTCCGGGACAGGGGGTGAGCAGTTCTTC.

In its sample, this clone was seen once. The chain is built from TRBV13 and TRBJ2-7; possible D gene TRBD2, 6 bases. The V end lost 4 bases, the J end lost 3 bases, and 16 bases lay between the germline ends. The CDR3 extends over 15 amino acids. Germline CDR1 and CDR2: PRHDT and FYEKMQ (reference sequence). CDR3 DNA: TGTGCCAGCAGCTCCACCGGGACTTCCGTCTACGAGCAGTACTTC. Translated: CASSSTGTSVYEQYF.

This clone was seen once. The chain links TRBV4-1 to TRBJ1-2; 8 nucleotides line up with TRBD1. This CDR3 spans 18 amino acids. J was trimmed by 3 bases and V by 3 bases; bases with no gene match: 15. Germline lookup yields CDR1 MGHRA and CDR2 YSYEKL. CDR3 sequence: CASSHKGQGGGVYYGYTF. The CDR3 bases are TGCGCCAGCAGCCATAAAGGACAGGGTGGAGGGGTTTACTATGGCTACACCTTC.

The chain has TRBV10-2 and TRBJ2-1; 14 bases are shared with TRBD2. Germline values: CDR1 WSHSY, CDR2 SAAADI. The CDR3 runs 15 residues. The V segment lost 8 bases and the J segment 8 bases; nucleotides outside the gene matches: 8. The CDR3 sequence is CASQTSGGAGDEQFF. CDR3 DNA: TGCGCCAGCCAGACTAGCGGGGGGGCCGGGGATGAGCAGTTCTTC.

The chain joins TRBV25-1 to TRBJ2-2, with TRBD1 identical over 7 bases. V shed 6 bases, J shed 7 bases, and the junction held 11 bases outside the gene matches. CDR3 length equals 15 residues. CDR1 and CDR2 (germline): MGHDK, SYGVNS. CDR3 nucleotide sequence: TGTGCCAGCAGGCCCGGACAGGTCCTTGTCGGGGAGCTGTTTTTT. Protein sequence: CASRPGQVLVGELFF.

The chain links TRBV2 to TRBJ1-1, with a weak D call TRBD1 (6 bases). The CDR3 loop spans 15 amino acids. V lost 3 bases and J 3 bases, leaving 14 bases between the germline ends. Germline V CDR1 and CDR2: SNHLY, FYNNEI. DNA of the CDR3: TGTGCCAGCAGTGAGATCCGGGAGGGGGACACTGAAGCTTTCTTT. It yields the protein CASSEIREGDTEAFF.

This clone was observed a few times. In DNA form, the CDR3 reads TGCAGCGTGGAGACAGGGTTGGATGAAAAACTGTTTTTT. Translation gives CSVETGLDEKLFF. The chain links TRBV29-1 to TRBJ1-4; TRBD1 matches 7 bases. CDR1 is SQVTM and CDR2 is ANQGSEA in the germline V gene. The CDR3 has 13 residues. V was pared by 6 bases and J by 6 bases, with 7 bases of the junction left unmatched.

The V and J genes are TRBV2 and TRBJ2-7; TRBD2 is a possible D gene (5 bases). Germline V CDR1 and CDR2: SNHLY, FYNNEI. This CDR3 region has 16 residues. Trimming took 3 bases from V and 3 from J, leaving 18 bases between them. In DNA, the CDR3 is TGTGCCAGCAGTGATCTGGTAGCGCGAAAAGGCTACGAGCAGTACTTC. Encoded protein: CASSDLVARKGYEQYF.

The chain combines TRBV5-1 with TRBJ1-6, with a possible D match to TRBD1 (5 bases). V lost 0 bases to trimming and J lost 15 bases, with 22 bases between them. The germline CDR1 and CDR2 sequences are SGHRS and YFSETQ. This CDR3 region has 16 residues. This CDR3 is CASSLATGYRSRLLHF. CDR3 DNA sequence: TGCGCCAGCAGCTTGGCCACAGGATATAGGTCGAGACTCCTCCACTTT.

V and J are TRBV30 and TRBJ1-1, with D unclear. Trimming removed 4 bases at V and 5 bases at J, with 5 bases between. The CDR3 length is 10 residues. Germline CDR1 is GTSNPN and CDR2 is SVGIG (reference sequence). CDR3 loop: CAWTGTEAFF. The CDR3 DNA follows: TGTGCCTGGACTGGGACTGAAGCTTTCTTT.

This sequence joins TRBV2 and TRBJ1-5, with D possibly being TRBD1 (5 bases). The germline V gene has CDR1 SNHLY and CDR2 FYNNEI. Trimming cost V 6 bases and J 0 bases, with 9 bases left between them. The CDR3 spans 14 residues. The CDR3 here is CASSGHYSNQPQHF. CDR3 sequence (DNA): TGTGCCAGCAGCGGACACTATAGCAATCAGCCCCAGCATTTT. Complete variable domain (other parts from reference TRBV2 and TRBJ1-5): EPEVTQTPSHQVTQMGQEVILRCVPISNHLYFYWYRQILGQKVEFLVSFYNNEISEKSEIFDDQFSVERPDGSNFTLKIRSTKLEDSAMYFCASSGHYSNQPQHFGDGTRLSIL.

The rearrangement links TRBV19 to TRBJ1-5, with D hard to call. The CDR3 is 14 amino acids. V lost 7 bases and J 1 base, leaving 11 bases between the germline ends. Germline values: CDR1 LNHDA, CDR2 SQIVND (reference sequence). The chain's CDR3 is CASKVVGSNQPQHF. CDR3 nucleotide sequence: TGTGCCAGTAAAGTGGTCGGAAGCAATCAGCCCCAGCATTTT.

The J gene is TRBJ2-5, the V gene TRBV6-1; D possibly corresponds to TRBD2 (5 bases). Trimming removed 6 bases at V and 0 bases at J, with 11 bases between. Germline V gene data show CDR1 as MNHNS and CDR2 as SASEGT. The CDR3 is 14 residues long. The CDR3 bases are TGTGCCAGCAGGGACCGAGGGTACCAAGAGACCCAGTACTTC. The encoded protein is CASRDRGYQETQYF.

This chain joins TRBV15 and TRBJ1-2, with a weak D call TRBD1 (6 bases). Trimming cost V 1 base and J 1 base, with 10 bases left between them. The germline V gene has CDR1 LNHNV and CDR2 YYDKDF (reference sequence). The CDR3 is 15 amino acids. The CDR3 region is CATSRGNRDNYGYTF. The CDR3 DNA sequence: TGTGCCACCAGCAGAGGCAACAGGGATAACTATGGCTACACCTTC.

This clone is a singleton in its sample. J is TRBJ1-6 and V is TRBV2; no definite D call. CDR1 SNHLY and CDR2 FYNNEI come from the germline V gene. V lost 3 bases, J lost 7 bases, and 16 bases lay in between. The CDR3 is made up of 16 amino acids. The CDR3 DNA follows: TGTGCCAGCAGTGATCCGGACGGTGGATGGAATTCACCCCTCCACTTT. Its protein product is CASSDPDGGWNSPLHF.

Concerning this clone itself: Distinct nucleotide sequences in the sample also encode this CDR3. This rearrangement joins TRBV5-6 to TRBJ2-1; 11 positions agree with TRBD1. V trimming: 4 bases; J trimming: 1 base; junction bases outside the gene matches: 4. The CDR3 is made up of 16 amino acids. CDR1 is SGHDT and CDR2 is YYEEEE in the germline V gene. The CDR3 bases are TGTGCCAGCAGCGGCGGACAGGGGGCATCCTACAATGAGCAGTTCTTC. It codes for CASSGGQGASYNEQFF.

There are a few counts of this clone. The chain is built from TRBV29-1 and TRBJ2-7, with D perhaps matching TRBD1 or TRBD2 (5 bases each). Deletions cut 6 bases from V and 4 bases from J, with 16 bases between. Germline V gives CDR1 SQVTM, CDR2 ANQGSEA. The CDR3 is 13 residues long. The CDR3 spells CSVRDAANYEQYF. The CDR3 DNA follows: TGCAGCGTCCGGGACGCCGCGAATTACGAGCAGTACTTC.